A selection of T cell receptor beta chains follows, all from one sample in a study of cytomegalovirus exposure and HLA in healthy donors. TCRdb keeps only in-frame clones here, not all; method: immunoSEQ multiplex PCR. The table shows about 190,000 clones, with approximately 85% occurring only once. Sequencing input: PBMCs. These receptors were collected from a woman aged 18-29 years in good health and CMV-seronegative. Each CDR3 is given with its conserved first and last residue. A D gene is named only where the DNA matches it firmly. Size tells how often a clone was seen (once, few, many) or the class of an expanded clone, and some rows leave it out.

d_call | j_call | v_call | clone_size | cdr3_nt | cdr3_aa
TRBD1 | TRBJ2-2 | TRBV19 | NA | TGTGCCACTAGGACAGGGAGGAACACCGGGGAGCTGTTTTTT | CATRTGRNTGELFF
NA | TRBJ2-1 | TRBV7-6 | NA | TGTGCCAGCAGCTTAGCGGCACAAAATAAAAATGAGCAGTTCTTC | CASSLAAQNKNEQFF
NA | TRBJ1-1 | TRBV11-1 | NA | TGTGCCAGCAGCGAAATCTTGATCGGGATTTCTGAAGCTTTCTTT | CASSEILIGISEAFF
NA | TRBJ2-1 | TRBV9 | once | TGTGCCAGCAGCGTAGCTAGGAATGAGCAGTTCTTC | CASSVARNEQFF
TRBD1 | TRBJ2-2 | TRBV7-7 | once | TGTGCCAGCAGCCGTGACAGGGGCAACACCGGGGAGCTGTTTTTT | CASSRDRGNTGELFF
NA | TRBJ2-5 | TRBV5-1 | NA | TGCGCCAGCAGCATAGGGACACCCACGGGCGAGACCCAGTACTTC | CASSIGTPTGETQYF
TRBD2 | TRBJ2-7 | TRBV19 | NA | TGTGCCAGTAGTATCGGACTAGCCTCCTACGAGCAGTACTTC | CASSIGLASYEQYF
TRBD2 | TRBJ2-1 | TRBV7-2 | NA | TGTGCCAGCGGGCTAGCGGGAGTGGGTGAGCAGTTCTTC | CASGLAGVGEQFF
TRBD1 | TRBJ2-3 | TRBV6-1 | NA | TGTGCCAGCAGTGAGTACTTTCAGGGGGCCACAGATACGCAGTATTTT | CASSEYFQGATDTQYF
TRBD2 | TRBJ2-1 | TRBV19 | NA | TGTGCCAGTAGTAAGTGGCGGACTAGCGGGGGGGACAATGAGCAGTTCTTC | CASSKWRTSGGDNEQFF
TRBD1 | TRBJ1-1 | TRBV6-6 | NA | TGTGCCAGCAGTTACGACAGGGGGAACACTGAAGCTTTCTTT | CASSYDRGNTEAFF
TRBD1 | TRBJ2-7 | TRBV6-5 | NA | TGTGCCAGCACCCTAGGACAGGGAATCCACGAGCAGTACTTC | CASTLGQGIHEQYF
TRBD2 | TRBJ2-2 | TRBV30 | NA | TGTGCCTGGGCCGGCGGGGGAACGGCCGGGGAGCTGTTTTTT | CAWAGGGTAGELFF
NA | TRBJ2-3 | TRBV10-3 | NA | TGTGCCATCAGTGATACGTCAGGTACGCAGTATTTT | CAISDTSGTQYF
TRBD1 | TRBJ2-7 | TRBV27 | NA | TGTGCCAGCAGAAGGGACAGAGCCTACGAGCAGTACTTC | CASRRDRAYEQYF
TRBD1 | TRBJ2-2 | TRBV2 | NA | TGTGCCAGCAGGGGGGACAGAACTACCGGGGAGCTGTTTTTT | CASRGDRTTGELFF
TRBD1 | TRBJ2-2 | TRBV6-5 | once | TGTGCCAGCAGAAGGACAGGGCTGAACACCGGGGAGCTGTTTTTT | CASRRTGLNTGELFF
NA | TRBJ2-7 | TRBV9 | NA | TGTGCCAGCAGCGTATCCGCTAGCATGGTTGACGAGCAGTACTTC | CASSVSASMVDEQYF
TRBD1 | TRBJ2-2 | TRBV5-1 | NA | TGCGCCAGCAGCACACCGGGACAGGGGAAAGCGAACACCGGGGAGCTGTTTTTT | CASSTPGQGKANTGELFF
NA | TRBJ2-7 | TRBV5-5 | NA | TGTGCCAGCAGCTTGGATGGGGGGGCTGGTTACGAGCAGTACTTC | CASSLDGGAGYEQYF
NA | TRBJ2-3 | TRBV6-1 | NA | TGTGCCAGCAGCCCCGAGGATACGCAGTATTTT | CASSPEDTQYF
NA | TRBJ1-1 | TRBV6-6 | NA | TGTGCCAGCAGCCCCCAGCTCGGGGTGGGCACTGAAGCTTTCTTT | CASSPQLGVGTEAFF
NA | TRBJ2-3 | TRBV6-6 | NA | TGTGCCAGCAGTTATCTGTACACAGATACGCAGTATTTT | CASSYLYTDTQYF
TRBD2 | TRBJ2-3 | TRBV5-1 | NA | TGCGCCAGCAGCTTGCGACTAGCGGGAAGCACAGATACGCAGTATTTT | CASSLRLAGSTDTQYF